A single TCR beta chain is shown here with its context. The antigen is unknown. The sample is drawn from a study of T cells after yellow fever vaccination. Background on the study: With SMART-Seq v4 Ultra Low Input, the fractions containing low cell numbers were prepared. Study outcomes and limitations: A faster peak, day 5 versus 15, was reached by the weaker secondary response. Shared CD4/CD8 clonotypes were a small share, likely from convergent recombination.

The V segment lost 1 base and the J segment 2 bases; nucleotides outside the gene matches: 1. Germline CDR1 reads DFQATT; CDR2 reads SNEGSKA (reference sequence). CDR3 length equals 15 residues. TCRdb reprocessed the 5' RACE reads with MiXCR, giving one entry per CDR3 protein. The sample shows some 260,000 distinct CDR3 sequences, around 5.2% of them seen only once. The sample was CD4+ T cells sorted from PBMCs, taken on the day of the yellow fever booster vaccination. This sequence was found in a man between 18 and 35 years old who received the YFV17D yellow fever vaccine. J is TRBJ2-3 and V is TRBV20-1; 12 nucleotides match TRBD2. This CDR3 reads CSARGTSGDTDTQYF. DNA for the CDR3: TGCAGTGCTAGAGGGACTAGCGGGGACACAGATACGCAGTATTTT.